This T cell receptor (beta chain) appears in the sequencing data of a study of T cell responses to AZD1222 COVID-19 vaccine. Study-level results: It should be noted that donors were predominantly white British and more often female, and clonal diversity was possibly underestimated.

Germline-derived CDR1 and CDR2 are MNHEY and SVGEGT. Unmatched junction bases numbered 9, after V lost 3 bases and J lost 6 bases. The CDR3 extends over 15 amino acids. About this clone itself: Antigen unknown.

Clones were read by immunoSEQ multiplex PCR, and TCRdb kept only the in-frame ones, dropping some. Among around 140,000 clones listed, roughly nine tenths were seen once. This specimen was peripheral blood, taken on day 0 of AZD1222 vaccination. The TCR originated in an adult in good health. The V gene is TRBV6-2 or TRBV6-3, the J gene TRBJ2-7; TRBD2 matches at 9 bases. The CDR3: CASSYSSSGVGEQYF. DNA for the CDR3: TGTGCCAGCAGTTATAGCTCTAGCGGGGTCGGCGAGCAGTACTTC.